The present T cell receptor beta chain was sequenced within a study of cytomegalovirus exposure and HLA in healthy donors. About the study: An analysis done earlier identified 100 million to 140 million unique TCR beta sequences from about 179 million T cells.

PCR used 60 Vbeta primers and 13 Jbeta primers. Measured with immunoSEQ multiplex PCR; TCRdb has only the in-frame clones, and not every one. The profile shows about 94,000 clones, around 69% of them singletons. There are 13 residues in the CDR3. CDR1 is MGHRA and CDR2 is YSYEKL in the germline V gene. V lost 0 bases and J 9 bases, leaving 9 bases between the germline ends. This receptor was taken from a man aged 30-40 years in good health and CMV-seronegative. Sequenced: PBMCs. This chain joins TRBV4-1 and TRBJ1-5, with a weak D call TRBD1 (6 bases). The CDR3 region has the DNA TGCGCCAGCAGCCAAGACAGGGGATGGCCCCAGCATTTT. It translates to CASSQDRGWPQHF.